This T cell receptor beta chain was recovered during a study of shared clonotypes between healthy human individuals. On this clone: Its specificity is unknown.

Original handling: Junction-only sequences without quality scores came from ImmunoSEQ, so filtering differed. The data were produced by immunoSEQ multiplex PCR, yet TCRdb's version contains in-frame clones alone and is incomplete. V and J calls and clone size come straight from that table; D and trimming were deduced from the DNA. Here the sample spans hundreds of thousands of clones, 90% to 95% being singletons. Study findings and constraints: The sole specimen, blood, was sampled, and tissue repertoires likely differ. Clonotype sharing across a handful of donors was observed for 4.5% to 6.5% of naive CD4 clonotypes. Sequencing of the sorted subsets was shown by rarefaction to be incomplete despite large depth.

The CDR3 has 11 amino acids. The V end lost 7 bases, the J end lost 11 bases, and 14 bases lay between the germline ends. CD8 cells classed as naive were CD45RO-negative and positively selected for CCR7, excluding terminally differentiated effector memory CD45RA+ cells. The J gene is TRBJ1-1, the V gene TRBV23-1; no clear D. TRBV23-1 is recorded as an ORF, its role being uncertain. The clonotype comes from a woman in her 30s in good health. The sample consisted of naive CD8+ T cells sorted from blood. The CDR3 loop is CASTLQSQAFF. For the CDR3, the DNA is TGCGCCAGCACCCTACAGTCCCAGGCTTTCTTT.